The present T cell receptor (beta chain) was sequenced within a study of T cell clusters in autoimmune cytopenias. Study-wide background: A median of roughly 54,000 TRB reads per sample yielded a median approximately 2,500 distinct clonotypes. Study-wide findings and caveats: Compared with active autoimmune hepatitis patients, healthy donors showed about 2.7-fold more exclusive TRB clusters.

CDR3 size: 14 residues. Looked up from germline, CDR1 is SGHDT and CDR2 is YYEEEE. Each sample's input was about 250 ng genomic DNA, roughly 40,000 genome equivalents. Judged by frequency, this clonotype is medium-sized (0.01 to 0.1%). Its antigen is undetermined. One tube held mixed TRB-A and TRB-B primer pools for touch-down PCR. TCRdb re-analyzed the multiplex PCR reads; it lists each CDR3 protein once, without DNA. This repertoire includes about 3,000 distinct CDR3 sequences. Sequencing used peripheral blood. This chain connects TRBV5-6 to TRBJ2-7; TCRdb calls TRBD1, which cannot be checked without DNA. This receptor was taken from a human donor with an autoimmune cytopenia or autoimmune hepatitis (not recorded which). The CDR3 protein is CASSLGDWAYEQYF.